This TCR beta chain was recorded in a study of cytomegalovirus exposure and HLA in healthy donors. Study-wide context: Among the approximately 400 genotyped donors, approximately 80% were placed in the Caucasian-associated ancestry cluster.

General study points: Later genetic work tied a missense DCLRE1C variant to beta-chain V and J trimming. Whilst most TCR sequences proved rare, a subset of public TCRs occurred across many donors.

In regard to this clone: Its antigen remains unidentified.

PCR amplification relied on 60 Vbeta primers (plus 13 Jbeta primers). Produced via immunoSEQ multiplex PCR; TCRdb's table is partial and in-frame only. The repertoire holds about 94,000 clones, with roughly 80% as singletons. The clonotype was recovered from a man aged 40-50 years in good health and CMV-seropositive. Sequences were obtained from PBMCs.

The CDR3 reads CASSLGIASSTDTQYF. CDR3 DNA sequence: TGTGCCAGCAGCTTAGGAATAGCGTCTAGCACAGATACGCAGTATTTT. The chain is built from TRBV11-2 and TRBJ2-3, with a tentative D call TRBD2 (5 bases). This CDR3 contains 16 residues. V lost 1 base to trimming and J lost 0 bases, with 11 bases between them. In germline, CDR1 is SGHAT, CDR2 FQNNGV.